These 28 T cell receptor beta chains were all obtained from the same sample, sequenced in a study of cytomegalovirus exposure and HLA in healthy donors. PCR primers comprised 60 Vbeta and 13 Jbeta primers. Data came from immunoSEQ multiplex PCR; TCRdb stores just in-frame clones and leaves some out. The repertoire holds under 200,000 clones, roughly four fifths seen once, with around 10% in the top ten. Sequencing was performed on PBMCs. These TCRs come from a man in his fifties in good health and CMV-seropositive.

CDR3 region: CASSPGGQGRNTEAFF. DNA of the CDR3: TGTGCCAGCAGCCCAGGCGGACAGGGTAGGAACACTGAAGCTTTCTTT. The V gene is TRBV13, the J gene TRBJ1-1, with 8 bases fitting TRBD1. The CDR3 loop spans 16 amino acids. Trimming took 5 bases from V and 1 from J; bases not matched to a gene: 9. Germline CDR1 PRHDT, CDR2 FYEKMQ (reference sequence).

The genes are TRBV7-2 and TRBJ1-5; D remains ambiguous. Germline CDR1 is SGHTA and CDR2 is FQGNSA. This CDR3 contains 14 residues. Trimming pared 1 base from V and 4 bases from J, leaving 8 bases between. The CDR3 loop is CASSLDRGNQPQHF. In DNA form, the CDR3 reads TGTGCCAGCAGCTTAGATCGAGGGAATCAGCCCCAGCATTTT.

This clone was recorded only once. The chain combines TRBV28 with TRBJ2-3, with D maybe TRBD2 (6 bases). V dropped 3 bases and J dropped 2 bases, with 12 bases sitting between them. The CDR3 loop spans 15 amino acids. Germline-derived CDR1 and CDR2 are MDHEN and SYDVKM. As DNA, the CDR3 is TGTGCCAGCAGTTTTTTTTCGGACTACACAGATACGCAGTATTTT. It is translated as CASSFFSDYTDTQYF.

This clone was observed a few times. The chain employs TRBV6-5 and TRBJ1-1; 8 nucleotides line up with TRBD1. The CDR3 spans 13 residues. The germline V gene has CDR1 MNHEY and CDR2 SVGAGI. The trim removed 6 bases at V and 3 bases at J, leaving 3 bases unmatched. CDR3 in DNA: TGTGCCAGCAGACTGGGACAGGACACTGAAGCTTTCTTT. This codes for CASRLGQDTEAFF.

The chain is built from TRBV6-1 and TRBJ1-2; D may be TRBD1 (6 bases). This CDR3 is built from 17 residues. Germline V lookup: CDR1 MNHNS, CDR2 SASEGT. Between the trimmed V and J ends, which lost 2 bases and 2 bases, there was a span of 18 bases. Here the CDR3 reads CASSERQGFWPNYGYTF. The CDR3 DNA is TGTGCCAGCAGTGAACGGCAGGGGTTCTGGCCAAACTATGGCTACACCTTC.

This clone came up a few times. The chain recombines TRBV28 with TRBJ2-6, with TRBD1 as a possible D gene (5 bases). The CDR3 covers 18 residues. Deletions cut 3 bases from V and 0 bases from J, with 15 bases between. The germline gives CDR1 MDHEN, CDR2 SYDVKM. CDR3 in amino acids: CASSFFRAEPSGANVLTF. The CDR3 DNA reads TGTGCCAGCAGTTTTTTCAGGGCCGAACCCTCTGGGGCCAACGTCCTGACTTTC.

This clone has only one observation. The gene calls are TRBV6-6 and TRBJ1-2; 8 nucleotides match TRBD1. Trimming removed 0 bases from V and 8 bases from J; junction bases left unmatched: 8. The CDR3 contains 15 residues. Germline-derived CDR1 and CDR2 are MNHNY and SVGAGI (reference sequence). The CDR3 coding sequence is TGTGCCAGCAGTTACTCGGACAGGGTTCAGAAAGGCTACACCTTC. This encodes CASSYSDRVQKGYTF.

J is TRBJ2-3 and V is TRBV6-5; D call uncertain. Germline-derived CDR1 and CDR2 are MNHEY and SVGAGI. CDR3 size: 15 residues. Trimming took off 5 bases at V and 0 bases at J, with 12 bases between the two ends. CDR3 sequence: CASSPRQGSTDTQYF. The CDR3 nucleotides are TGTGCCAGCAGTCCACGACAAGGAAGCACAGATACGCAGTATTTT.

V and J are TRBV7-2 and TRBJ1-2, with TRBD1 identical over 8 bases. The CDR3 covers 14 residues. Unmatched junction bases numbered 2, after V lost 1 base and J lost 4 bases. Germline V gives CDR1 SGHTA, CDR2 FQGNSA. The CDR3 region is CASSLGDRSYGYTF. The CDR3 region has the DNA TGTGCCAGCAGCTTAGGGGACAGGAGCTATGGCTACACCTTC.

The chain combines TRBV2 with TRBJ2-7; D is uncertain. V gave up 8 bases and J gave up 8 bases, with 22 bases separating them. Looked up from germline, CDR1 is SNHLY and CDR2 is FYNNEI. The CDR3 consists of 14 residues. CDR3 DNA: TGTGCCAGCTCCCCCACGGAAGGTTTGAGGAAGCAGTACTTC. This codes for CASSPTEGLRKQYF.

The chain has TRBV6-6 and TRBJ1-5; TRBD1 is a possible D gene (6 bases). V lost 7 bases to trimming and J lost 3 bases, with 19 bases between them. Germline CDR1 and CDR2: MNHNY and SVGAGI (reference sequence). There are 16 residues in the CDR3. CDR3 loop: CASKQVQGRPNQPQHF. In DNA form, the CDR3 reads TGTGCCAGCAAACAGGTGCAGGGGAGACCCAATCAGCCCCAGCATTTT.

This chain joins TRBV19 and TRBJ1-1, with D tentatively TRBD1 (5 bases). Germline values: CDR1 LNHDA, CDR2 SQIVND (reference sequence). The length of the CDR3 is 15 residues. This chain's CDR3 is CGSGAWAGRGTEAFF. The CDR3 coding sequence is TGTGGCTCGGGAGCATGGGCGGGGCGAGGCACTGAAGCTTTCTTT.

The sample holds a few counts of this clone. The gene calls are TRBV7-9 and TRBJ1-1; tentative D call: TRBD1 (6 bases). The CDR3 consists of 15 residues. V lost 1 base to trimming and J lost 0 bases, with 9 bases between them. Germline V gene sequence: CDR1 SEHNR, CDR2 FQNEAQ (reference sequence). CDR3 sequence reads: CASSLVRDMNTEAFF. Here the CDR3 DNA reads TGTGCCAGCAGCTTAGTAAGGGACATGAACACTGAAGCTTTCTTT.

The CDR3 sequence is CASKGGVATNEKLFF. The CDR3 DNA follows: TGTGCCAGCAAAGGGGGAGTTGCAACTAATGAAAAACTGTTTTTT. The chain employs TRBV2 and TRBJ1-4; D is possibly TRBD1 (6 bases). Trimming removed 7 bases at V and 0 bases at J, with 12 bases between. CDR3 size: 15 residues. Germline CDR1 and CDR2: SNHLY and FYNNEI.

The chain uses TRBV25-1 and TRBJ2-5; D not resolved. Germline V lookup: CDR1 MGHDK, CDR2 SYGVNS. This CDR3 has 11 amino acids. V lost 2 bases and J lost 5, with 3 bases in between. CDR3 region: CASSELETQYF. In DNA form, the CDR3 reads TGTGCCAGCAGTGAACTGGAGACCCAGTACTTC.

The J gene is TRBJ2-3, the V gene TRBV7-2; TRBD2 matches 7 bases. CDR3 length equals 15 residues. Germline CDR1 and CDR2: SGHTA and FQGNSA. The ends lost 3 bases at V and 4 bases at J; junction bases unmatched: 7. CDR3 DNA: TGTGCCAGCAGCTTCTCGACTAGCTTGCCAGATACGCAGTATTTT. Amino acid sequence: CASSFSTSLPDTQYF.

The chain combines TRBV5-6 with TRBJ1-5; D uncertain. The V and J ends lost 0 bases and 6 bases respectively, with 7 bases between them. The CDR3 contains 13 residues. Germline CDR1 SGHDT, CDR2 YYEEEE. DNA for the CDR3: TGTGCCAGCAGCTTGGGGCAGGCTCAGCCCCAGCATTTT. This gives the protein CASSLGQAQPQHF.

The genes are TRBV5-1 and TRBJ2-5, with 8 bases matching TRBD2. The germline V gene has CDR1 SGHRS and CDR2 YFSETQ. V shed 4 bases, J shed 5 bases, and the junction held 10 bases outside the gene matches. The CDR3 has 15 amino acids. Written as DNA, the CDR3 is TGCGCCAGCAGCGACACGGGAGGGCGGGTGGAGACCCAGTACTTC. Translation gives CASSDTGGRVETQYF.

V is TRBV28 and J is TRBJ2-2, with 8 nucleotides matching TRBD1. The CDR3 runs to 15 residues. The germline V gene has CDR1 MDHEN and CDR2 SYDVKM. Trimming removed 3 bases from V and 6 bases from J; junction bases left unmatched: 6. The CDR3 sequence is CASSFLGQGPGELFF. CDR3 nucleotide sequence: TGTGCCAGCAGTTTTCTCGGACAGGGTCCCGGGGAGCTGTTTTTT.

This chain uses TRBV5-5 with TRBJ2-3; 7 bases map to TRBD2. Per germline, CDR1 SGHKS and CDR2 YYEKEE (reference sequence). The V segment lost 3 bases and the J segment 9 bases; nucleotides outside the gene matches: 4. The CDR3 covers 12 residues. The CDR3: CASSSDGGTQYF. The CDR3 DNA reads TGTGCCAGCAGCTCGGACGGGGGGACGCAGTATTTT.

CDR3 protein: CASSPGLLVPHYEQYF. CDR3 nucleotide sequence: TGCGCCAGCAGCCCGGGACTACTCGTCCCCCACTACGAGCAGTACTTC. This rearrangement joins TRBV4-1 to TRBJ2-7; 7 bases are a match to TRBD2. The CDR3 length is 16 residues. V gave up 4 bases and J gave up 3 bases; unmatched junction bases: 12. Germline V gives CDR1 MGHRA, CDR2 YSYEKL.

The rearrangement uses TRBV7-6 and TRBJ1-1; TRBD1 agrees at 8 bases. The V segment lost 6 bases and the J segment 5 bases; nucleotides outside the gene matches: 8. The CDR3 consists of 14 residues. Germline V gene sequence: CDR1 SGHVS, CDR2 FNYEAQ. The CDR3 sequence is CASSPNRGVTEAFF. The CDR3 DNA is TGTGCCAGCAGTCCCAACAGGGGGGTAACTGAAGCTTTCTTT.

The chain has TRBV19 and TRBJ1-6; no firm D call. The germline V and J ends were trimmed by 6 bases and 7 bases, with 19 bases remaining between them. This CDR3 region has 16 residues. The germline V gene has CDR1 LNHDA and CDR2 SQIVND (reference sequence). CDR3 protein: CASSRADTRPNSPLHF. The DNA of the CDR3 is TGTGCCAGTAGCCGAGCTGACACGAGACCCAATTCACCCCTCCACTTT. The whole variable domain, filled in from reference TRBV19 and TRBJ1-6, reads DGGITQSPKYLFRKEGQNVTLSCEQNLNHDAMYWYRQDPGQGLRLIYYSQIVNDFQKGDIAEGYSVSREKKESFPLTVTSAQKNPTAFYLCASSRADTRPNSPLHFGNGTRLTVT.

This clone has just one count. The chain links TRBV7-9 to TRBJ2-1, with TRBD1 matching 10 bases. V lost 5 bases to trimming and J lost 4 bases; unmatched junction nucleotides: 8. The CDR3 runs to 16 residues. CDR1 and CDR2 from the germline V gene are SEHNR and FQNEAQ (reference sequence). This CDR3 is CASSPRDRGSYNEQFF. The DNA for the CDR3 is TGTGCCAGCAGCCCACGGGACAGGGGAAGTTACAATGAGCAGTTCTTC.

The chain links TRBV28 to TRBJ1-1; 7 nucleotides align to TRBD1. Germline V gene data show CDR1 as MDHEN and CDR2 as SYDVKM. Trimming at V came to 2 bases and at J to 4 bases, leaving 10 bases not matched to a gene. This CDR3 spans 16 amino acids. CDR3 coding DNA: TGTGCCAGCAGTTTACCCGGGACAGAGACGGCCACTGAAGCTTTCTTT. Amino acids: CASSLPGTETATEAFF. Supplemented by reference TRBV28 and TRBJ1-1, the full variable domain reads DVKVTQSSRYLVKRTGEKVFLECVQDMDHENMFWYRQDPGLGLRLIYFSYDVKMKEKGDIPEGYSVSREKKERFSLILESASTNQTSMYLCASSLPGTETATEAFFGQGTRLTVV.

The chain recombines TRBV7-3 with TRBJ2-1; possibly TRBD2 for D (6 bases). V lost 2 bases, J lost 8 bases, and 16 bases lay in between. The CDR3 is made up of 15 amino acids. Germline V gene sequence: CDR1 SGHTA, CDR2 FQGTGA. CDR3 protein: CASSLGDSESDEQFF. The DNA for the CDR3 is TGTGCCAGCAGCTTAGGGGACTCCGAAAGCGATGAGCAGTTCTTC.

This clone was seen only a few times. This chain links TRBV7-2 with TRBJ2-3; tentatively, D is TRBD1 (5 bases). The germline CDR1 and CDR2 sequences are SGHTA and FQGNSA. Trimming shortened V by 1 base and J by 0 bases, and 11 bases separated the two germline ends. This CDR3 is 16 amino acids long. The CDR3 spells CASSLDWTTSTDTQYF. In DNA form, the CDR3 reads TGTGCCAGCAGCTTAGATTGGACAACTAGCACAGATACGCAGTATTTT. The whole variable domain, filled in from reference TRBV7-2 and TRBJ2-3, reads GAGVSQSPSNKVTEKGKDVELRCDPISGHTALYWYRQSLGQGLEFLIYFQGNSAPDKSGLPSDRFSAERTGGSVSTLTIQRTQQEDSAVYLCASSLDWTTSTDTQYFGPGTRLTVL.

This clone appeared a few times. V gene TRBV6-6 combines with J gene TRBJ2-5, with D unresolved. The CDR3 totals 13 residues. The germline V gene has CDR1 MNHNY and CDR2 SVGAGI (reference sequence). Deletions cut 2 bases from V and 3 bases from J, with 7 bases between. This CDR3 is CASSYTSEETQYF. Here the CDR3 DNA reads TGTGCCAGCAGTTACACCAGCGAAGAGACCCAGTACTTC.